Each of the 17 T cell receptor beta chains below was sequenced from the same sample in a study of T cell repertoires in cytomegalovirus infection. Their recognized antigens are unknown. One entry per CDR3 protein, called by TCRdb with MiXCR from the reads. The table records roughly 90,000 distinct CDR3 sequences, roughly a quarter of them present only once. Specimen: CD8+ T cells from cultured PBMCs, collected from culture after CMV antigen stimulation. The receptors stem from a human donor in good health (CMV status not recorded). Some clones in this sample may be carry-over from other donors' samples.

In its sample, this clonotype was seen many times. The rearrangement uses TRBV20-1 and TRBJ2-1, with TRBD2 identical over 10 bases. The CDR3 spans 18 residues. The ends lost 3 bases at V and 0 bases at J; junction bases unmatched: 11. Per germline, CDR1 DFQATT and CDR2 SNEGSKA (reference sequence). The CDR3 DNA is TGCAGTGCTAGTGAACAGCGGGAGGGTTATAGCTCCTACAATGAGCAGTTCTTC. It yields the protein CSASEQREGYSSYNEQFF.

There are a few counts of this clonotype. CDR3 sequence: CASSQHRGRSITDTQYF. The DNA for the CDR3 is TGCGCCAGCAGCCAGCACAGGGGCCGCAGTATCACAGATACGCAGTATTTT. The chain joins TRBV4-3 to TRBJ2-3; TRBD1 matches at 7 bases. Losses at the gene ends were 3 bases for V and 2 bases for J; bases not matched to a gene: 11. Germline loops: CDR1 LGHNA, CDR2 YSLEER. The CDR3 consists of 17 residues.

The V and J genes are TRBV11-2 and TRBJ2-5; TRBD2 matches at 9 bases. From germline, CDR1 is SGHAT and CDR2 FQNNGV. J lost 2 bases, V lost 6 bases, and 10 bases had no gene match. The CDR3 extends over 16 amino acids. CDR3 in amino acids: CASRPGSGGLQETQYF. As DNA, the CDR3 is TGTGCCAGCAGGCCGGGGAGCGGGGGGTTGCAAGAGACCCAGTACTTC.

This clonotype has a count of ten or more. The chain employs TRBV7-2 and TRBJ2-5; 12 bases match TRBD2. The CDR3 loop spans 15 amino acids. The germline gives CDR1 SGHTA, CDR2 FQGNSA. Trimming at V came to 4 bases and at J to 3 bases, leaving 3 bases not matched to a gene. CDR3 in DNA: TGTGCCAGCAGCTCCCGGACTAGCGGGGAAGAGACCCAGTACTTC. This sequence encodes CASSSRTSGEETQYF.

This clonotype was counted only a few times. The chain couples TRBV12-3 or TRBV12-4 to TRBJ1-3; unclear D gene. The length of the CDR3 is 17 residues. Trimming left V 5 bases short and J 4 bases short, with 21 bases between. This chain's CDR3 is CASSRPWLGPLGNTIYF. The CDR3 region has the DNA TGTGCCAGCAGTCGTCCCTGGCTAGGCCCATTGGGAAACACCATATATTTT.

This clonotype was observed a handful of times. This chain links TRBV27 with TRBJ1-5; 9 nucleotides line up with TRBD1. Trimming took 5 bases from V and 4 from J; bases not matched to a gene: 3. Germline values: CDR1 MNHEY, CDR2 SMNVEV (reference sequence). This CDR3 is built from 14 residues. Here the CDR3 reads CASSRTGANQPQHF. Written as DNA, the CDR3 is TGTGCCAGCAGTAGGACAGGGGCAAATCAGCCCCAGCATTTT.

The chain is built from TRBV6-2 or TRBV6-3 and TRBJ1-5; D unresolved. The V gene's germline CDR1 is MNHEY and CDR2 SVGEGT. CDR3 length: 14 residues. The V and J ends lost 4 bases and 5 bases respectively, with 12 bases between them. CDR3 nucleotide sequence: TGTGCCAGCAGTTGGGCAGGAGGACATCAGCCCCAGCATTTT. As protein: CASSWAGGHQPQHF.

J is TRBJ2-7 and V is TRBV7-9; TRBD1 matches at 8 bases. The CDR3 length is 14 residues. V shed 6 bases and J 6 bases; nucleotides not matched to a gene: 10. Per the germline V gene, CDR1 is SEHNR and CDR2 is FQNEAQ (reference sequence). CDR3 residues: CASRYEAGGVEQYF. In nucleotides, the CDR3 is TGTGCCAGCAGATATGAGGCAGGGGGCGTCGAGCAGTACTTC.

The V call is TRBV27, the J call TRBJ2-4; a weak D match, TRBD2 (7 bases). This CDR3 is built from 13 residues. Germline V gene data show CDR1 as MNHEY and CDR2 as SMNVEV (reference sequence). The V end lost 6 bases, the J end lost 7 bases, and 13 bases lay between the germline ends. For the CDR3, the DNA is TGTGCCAGCAGGGGGGGGCGCGGGAACATTCAGTACTTC. Its translation: CASRGGRGNIQYF.

Here the CDR3 DNA reads TGTGCCAGCAGCTCACCGGGGGCTAACTATGGCTACACCTTC. Protein: CASSSPGANYGYTF. The rearrangement uses TRBV7-9 and TRBJ1-2, with a weak D call TRBD1 (5 bases). The germline V gene encodes CDR1 SEHNR and CDR2 FQNEAQ (reference sequence). The V end lost 4 bases, the J end lost 0 bases, and 9 bases lay between the germline ends. The CDR3 has 14 amino acids.

This clonotype was detected many times. V gene TRBV7-2 combines with J gene TRBJ1-1, with a weak D call TRBD1 (6 bases). The CDR3 totals 15 residues. V gave up 5 bases and J gave up 7 bases, with 20 bases separating them. Per the germline V gene, CDR1 is SGHTA and CDR2 is FQGNSA. This chain's CDR3 is CASSPWTGTSLEAFF. In DNA, the CDR3 is TGTGCCAGCAGCCCATGGACCGGGACAAGCCTTGAAGCTTTCTTT.

This chain links TRBV7-9 with TRBJ1-5, with a possible D match to TRBD1 (5 bases). The CDR3 loop spans 14 amino acids. Germline CDR1 is SEHNR and CDR2 is FQNEAQ (reference sequence). Trimming cost V 1 base and J 7 bases, with 11 bases left between them. The CDR3 DNA follows: TGTGCCAGCAGCTTAGGGGGCGTGGGGCAGCCCCAGCATTTT. Its protein is CASSLGGVGQPQHF. The whole variable domain, filled in from reference TRBV7-9 and TRBJ1-5, reads DTGVSQNPRHKITKRGQNVTFRCDPISEHNRLYWYRQTLGQGPEFLTYFQNEAQLEKSRLLSDRFSAERPKGSFSTLEIQRTEQGDSAMYLCASSLGGVGQPQHFGDGTRLSIL.

This clonotype has a handful of counts. CDR3 nucleotide sequence: TGTGCCAGCAGCAGGAGTGGAGAACAGTACTTC. As protein: CASSRSGEQYF. V is TRBV6-5 and J is TRBJ2-7; no clear D. Trimming removed 6 bases at V and 10 bases at J, with 13 bases between. Germline assignment: CDR1 MNHEY and CDR2 SVGAGI. CDR3 length: 11 amino acids.

This clonotype has a count of ten or more. This rearrangement joins TRBV7-2 to TRBJ1-2; 11 nucleotides match TRBD1. V was pared by 4 bases and J by 6 bases, with 7 bases of the junction left unmatched. The CDR3 covers 15 residues. Germline loops: CDR1 SGHTA, CDR2 FQGNSA. The CDR3 nucleotides read TGTGCCAGCAGCTCCCGGACAGGGGGCATCGATGGCTACACCTTC. As protein: CASSSRTGGIDGYTF.

This clonotype was detected ten times or more. At one end the junction does not follow the germline gene, possibly because of a read error. This rearrangement joins TRBV7-6 to TRBJ2-7, with D possibly being TRBD1 or TRBD2 (6 bases each). Germline V gene sequence: CDR1 SGHVS, CDR2 FNYEAQ. This CDR3 has 12 amino acids. This chain's CDR3 is CASSLGGGEQYF. CDR3 sequence (DNA): TGTGCCAGCAGTTTAGGAGGGGGCGAGCAGTACTTC.

This clonotype appeared many times. An end of the junction differs from the germline gene, which may be a read error. The V and J genes are TRBV6-2 or TRBV6-3 and TRBJ2-6; D is ambiguous. This CDR3 is 11 amino acids long. CDR1 and CDR2 from the germline V gene are MNHEY and SVGEGT. CDR3 bases: TGTGCCAGCAGTCACTCCAACGTCCTGACTTTC. Translated: CASSHSNVLTF.

This clonotype was seen at least ten times. This sequence joins TRBV7-2 and TRBJ1-4; 7 bases line up with TRBD1. Per the germline V gene, CDR1 is SGHTA and CDR2 is FQGNSA. The V segment lost 2 bases and the J segment 4 bases; nucleotides outside the gene matches: 7. This CDR3 region has 16 residues. CDR3 sequence (DNA): TGTGCCAGCAGCTTACGCCCGGGACAGAGTAATGAAAAACTGTTTTTT. Translation: CASSLRPGQSNEKLFF. Looking up the rest from reference TRBV7-2 and TRBJ1-4 gives the full variable domain: GAGVSQSPSNKVTEKGKDVELRCDPISGHTALYWYRQSLGQGLEFLIYFQGNSAPDKSGLPSDRFSAERTGGSVSTLTIQRTQQEDSAVYLCASSLRPGQSNEKLFFGSGTQLSVL.